These 17 T cell receptor beta chains were all obtained from the same sample, sequenced in a study of blood T cell repertoires in COVID-19. Clones were sequenced by immunoSEQ multiplex PCR, and TCRdb holds only the in-frame ones, with some missing. The table has 60,000 to 70,000 clones, roughly 76% seen once. Sequencing was carried out using peripheral blood. All receptors come from a woman of 80 years or more with acute or convalescent COVID-19.

The chain carries TRBV28 and TRBJ2-2, with TRBD2 matching over 7 bases. This CDR3 region has 16 residues. The trim removed 2 bases at V and 4 bases at J, leaving 7 bases unmatched. Germline V lookup: CDR1 MDHEN, CDR2 SYDVKM. The CDR3 nucleotides read TGTGCCAGCAGTTTAAATTGGGGGGGACCCACCGGGGAGCTGTTTTTT. Translating gives CASSLNWGGPTGELFF. Complete variable domain (other parts from reference TRBV28 and TRBJ2-2): DVKVTQSSRYLVKRTGEKVFLECVQDMDHENMFWYRQDPGLGLRLIYFSYDVKMKEKGDIPEGYSVSREKKERFSLILESASTNQTSMYLCASSLNWGGPTGELFFGEGSRLTVL.

In its sample, this clone was seen once. CDR3 protein: CASRGTRNNEQFF. CDR3 in DNA: TGTGCCAGCAGGGGGACTCGGAACAATGAGCAGTTCTTC. The chain recombines TRBV7-6 with TRBJ2-1; a weak D match, TRBD2 (6 bases). The CDR3 covers 13 residues. Per the germline V gene, CDR1 is SGHVS and CDR2 is FNYEAQ. The V end was cut by 6 bases, the J end by 5 bases, with 11 bases between. Full variable domain (outside the CDR3, taken from reference TRBV7-6 and TRBJ2-1): GAGVSQSPRYKVTKRGQDVALRCDPISGHVSLYWYRQALGQGPEFLTYFNYEAQQDKSGLPNDRFSAERPEGSISTLTIQRTEQRDSAMYRCASRGTRNNEQFFGPGTRLTVL.

V is TRBV7-9 and J is TRBJ1-2, with D unclear. CDR1 and CDR2 from the germline V gene are SEHNR and FQNEAQ (reference sequence). Trimming took off 1 base at V and 1 base at J, with 10 bases between the two ends. CDR3 length: 15 amino acids. Written as DNA, the CDR3 is TGTGCCAGCAGCTTAGTGGCGGCGGGTAACTATGGCTACACCTTC. Encoded protein: CASSLVAAGNYGYTF.

The chain has TRBV5-1 and TRBJ1-4; TRBD1 matches 9 bases. J gave up 4 bases and V 3 bases, and 1 base lay outside the gene matches. Germline values: CDR1 SGHRS, CDR2 YFSETQ. This CDR3 comprises 14 residues. Written as DNA, the CDR3 is TGCGCCAGCAGCTCGGGACAGGGTAATGAAAAACTGTTTTTT. Translating gives CASSSGQGNEKLFF.

The chain is built from TRBV19 and TRBJ1-4, with D hard to call. There are 14 residues in the CDR3. V was pared by 3 bases and J by 8 bases, with 13 bases between. The germline CDR1 and CDR2 sequences are LNHDA and SQIVND (reference sequence). For the CDR3, the DNA is TGTGCCAGTAGTATGCGAGGGTTTTCAGAAAAACTGTTTTTT. Translated, it gives CASSMRGFSEKLFF. The variable domain in full, with the rest retrieved from reference TRBV19 and TRBJ1-4, is DGGITQSPKYLFRKEGQNVTLSCEQNLNHDAMYWYRQDPGQGLRLIYYSQIVNDFQKGDIAEGYSVSREKKESFPLTVTSAQKNPTAFYLCASSMRGFSEKLFFGSGTQLSVL.

The CDR3 coding sequence is TGTGCCAGCAGCTTCTCCGGGACCTACGAGCAGTACTTC. It specifies CASSFSGTYEQYF. The chain couples TRBV7-9 to TRBJ2-7, with TRBD2 as a possible D gene (5 bases). Germline V lookup: CDR1 SEHNR, CDR2 FQNEAQ (reference sequence). There are 13 residues in the CDR3. With 3 bases removed from V and 2 bases from J, the gap between germline ends came to 8 bases. The full variable domain, its missing parts supplied by reference TRBV7-9 and TRBJ2-7, is DTGVSQNPRHKITKRGQNVTFRCDPISEHNRLYWYRQTLGQGPEFLTYFQNEAQLEKSRLLSDRFSAERPKGSFSTLEIQRTEQGDSAMYLCASSFSGTYEQYFGPGTRLTVT.

This clone was seen a handful of times. The chain uses TRBV5-6 and TRBJ1-1, with 8 bases matching TRBD1. Trimming took 5 bases from V and 1 from J; bases not matched to a gene: 7. The CDR3 contains 15 residues. Germline CDR1 SGHDT, CDR2 YYEEEE. CDR3: CASRGIDRGNTEAFF. The CDR3 DNA sequence: TGTGCCAGCAGGGGGATAGACAGGGGGAACACTGAAGCTTTCTTT. Drawing the rest from reference TRBV5-6 and TRBJ1-1, the complete variable domain is DAGVTQSPTHLIKTRGQQVTLRCSPKSGHDTVSWYQQALGQGPQFIFQYYEEEERQRGNFPDRFSGHQFPNYSSELNVNALLLGDSALYLCASRGIDRGNTEAFFGQGTRLTVV.

This rearrangement joins TRBV28 to TRBJ1-5; D gene unclear. The germline V gene has CDR1 MDHEN and CDR2 SYDVKM. The CDR3 has 14 residues. Between the trimmed V and J ends, which lost 2 bases and 5 bases, there was a span of 10 bases. This CDR3 is CASSLVAVDQPQHF. The CDR3 DNA reads TGTGCCAGCAGTTTAGTGGCAGTTGATCAGCCCCAGCATTTT.

This chain joins TRBV28 and TRBJ1-5; tentative D call: TRBD1 (5 bases). This CDR3 has 16 residues. Per the germline V gene, CDR1 is MDHEN and CDR2 is SYDVKM. Trimming cost V 5 bases and J 2 bases, with 16 bases left between them. DNA of the CDR3: TGTGCCAGCAGTCTAAGGGACTTTTGGGGCAATCAGCCCCAGCATTTT. Protein product: CASSLRDFWGNQPQHF. Full variable domain (outside the CDR3, taken from reference TRBV28 and TRBJ1-5): DVKVTQSSRYLVKRTGEKVFLECVQDMDHENMFWYRQDPGLGLRLIYFSYDVKMKEKGDIPEGYSVSREKKERFSLILESASTNQTSMYLCASSLRDFWGNQPQHFGDGTRLSIL.

In regard to this clone: An end of the junction differs from the germline gene, which may be a read error. This sequence joins TRBV7-7 and TRBJ2-6; D might be TRBD1 (6 bases). The CDR3 consists of 16 residues. Germline V CDR1 and CDR2: SSHAT, FNYEAQ (reference sequence). CDR3 protein: CASSPAGTSGANVLTF. The CDR3 DNA sequence: TGTGCTAGCAGCCCCGCCGGGACATCTGGGGCCAACGTCCTGACTTTC.

This chain connects TRBV6-1 to TRBJ2-7, with a weak D call TRBD2 (6 bases). V was trimmed by 3 bases and J by 2 bases, leaving 11 bases between them. Germline CDR1 reads MNHNS; CDR2 reads SASEGT. There are 14 residues in the CDR3. In nucleotides, the CDR3 is TGTGCCAGCAGTGATAGCGGTAAAACCTACGAGCAGTACTTC. It is translated as CASSDSGKTYEQYF.

J is TRBJ2-2 and V is TRBV2; TRBD2 aligns across 8 bases. CDR3 length equals 14 residues. V gave up 8 bases and J gave up 0 bases; unmatched junction bases: 2. Looked up from germline, CDR1 is SNHLY and CDR2 is FYNNEI. This chain's CDR3 is CASRGGPNTGELFF. In DNA form, the CDR3 reads TGTGCCAGCCGGGGGGGGCCGAACACCGGGGAGCTGTTTTTT.

The sample holds one count of this clone. The chain has TRBV3-1 (or the pseudogene TRBV3-2) and TRBJ2-5, with a possible D match to TRBD1 (6 bases). The CDR3 is 14 residues long. Germline CDR1 is LGHDT and CDR2 is YNNKEL (reference sequence). V shed 4 bases and J shed 4 bases, with 13 bases lying between them. The CDR3 loop is CASSPGALGETQYF. CDR3 DNA: TGTGCCAGCAGCCCAGGGGCATTGGGAGAGACCCAGTACTTC.

The rearrangement joins TRBV19 to TRBJ1-5; no reliable D call. V lost 4 bases and J lost 7, with 11 bases in between. In germline, CDR1 is LNHDA, CDR2 SQIVND (reference sequence). The CDR3 has 13 residues. The CDR3, as DNA: TGTGCCAGTAGTACCGACACCGTGCAGCCCCAGCATTTT. Amino acids: CASSTDTVQPQHF.

This clone is a singleton in its sample. CDR3 bases: TGTGCCAGCAGAACAGGGGGCGCCTACACCGGGGAGCTGTTTTTT. Translated, it gives CASRTGGAYTGELFF. This chain links TRBV28 with TRBJ2-2; 9 bases are shared with TRBD1. The germline gives CDR1 MDHEN, CDR2 SYDVKM. V lost 6 bases, J lost 3 bases, and 5 bases stayed unmatched. The CDR3 consists of 15 residues.

The chain carries TRBV19 and TRBJ2-1; 8 bases fit TRBD2. The CDR3 runs to 14 residues. Germline V gene sequence: CDR1 LNHDA, CDR2 SQIVND (reference sequence). Unmatched junction bases numbered 1, after V lost 5 bases and J lost 1 base. For the CDR3, the DNA is TGTGCCAGTAGTTTAGCGGGATCCTACAATGAGCAGTTCTTC. It is translated as CASSLAGSYNEQFF.

This clone was detected a few times. The genes are TRBV27 and TRBJ2-2, with 7 bases identical to TRBD1. With 3 bases clipped from V and 0 bases from J, the junction kept 4 bases outside the gene matches. This CDR3 spans 16 amino acids. CDR1 and CDR2 (germline): MNHEY, SMNVEV (reference sequence). The chain's CDR3 is CASSFHDRANTGELFF. The CDR3 DNA reads TGTGCCAGCAGTTTCCACGACAGGGCGAACACCGGGGAGCTGTTTTTT.